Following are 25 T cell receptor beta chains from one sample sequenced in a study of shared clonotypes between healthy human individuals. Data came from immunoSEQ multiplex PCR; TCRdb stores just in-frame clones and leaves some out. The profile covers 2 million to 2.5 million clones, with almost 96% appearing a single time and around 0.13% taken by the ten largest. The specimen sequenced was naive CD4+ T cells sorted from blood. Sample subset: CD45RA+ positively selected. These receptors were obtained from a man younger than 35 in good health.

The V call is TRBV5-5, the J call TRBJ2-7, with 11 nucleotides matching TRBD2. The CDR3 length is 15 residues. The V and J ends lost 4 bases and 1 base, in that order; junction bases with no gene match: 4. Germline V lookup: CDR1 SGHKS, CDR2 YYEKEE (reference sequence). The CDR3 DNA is TGTGCCAGCAGCCTGACTAGCGGGACTTCCTACGAGCAGTACTTC. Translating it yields CASSLTSGTSYEQYF.

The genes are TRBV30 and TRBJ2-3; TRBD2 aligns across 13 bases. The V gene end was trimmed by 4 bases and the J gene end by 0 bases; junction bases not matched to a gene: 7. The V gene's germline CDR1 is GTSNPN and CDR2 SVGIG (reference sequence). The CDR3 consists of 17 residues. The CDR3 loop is CAWIPGLAGVSTDTQYF. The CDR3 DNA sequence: TGTGCCTGGATCCCAGGACTAGCGGGGGTGAGCACAGATACGCAGTATTTT.

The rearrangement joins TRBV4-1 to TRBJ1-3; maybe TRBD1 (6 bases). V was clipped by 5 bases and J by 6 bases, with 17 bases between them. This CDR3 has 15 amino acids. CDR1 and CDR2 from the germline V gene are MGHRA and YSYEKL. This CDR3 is CASSTITGKENTIYF. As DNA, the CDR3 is TGCGCCAGCAGCACCATTACAGGGAAGGAAAACACCATATATTTT.

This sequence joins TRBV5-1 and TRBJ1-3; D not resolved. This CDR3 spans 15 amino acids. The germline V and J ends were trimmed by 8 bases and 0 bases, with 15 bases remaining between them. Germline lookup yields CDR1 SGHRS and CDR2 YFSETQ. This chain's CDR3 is CASRADLGSGNTIYF. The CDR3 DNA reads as TGCGCCAGTAGGGCGGATCTAGGCTCTGGAAACACCATATATTTT.

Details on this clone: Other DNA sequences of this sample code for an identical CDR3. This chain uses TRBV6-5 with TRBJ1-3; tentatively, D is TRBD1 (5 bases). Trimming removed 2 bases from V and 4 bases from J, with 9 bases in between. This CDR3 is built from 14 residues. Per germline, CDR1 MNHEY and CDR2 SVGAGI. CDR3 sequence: CASSYRGPGNTIYF. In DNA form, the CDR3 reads TGTGCCAGCAGTTACAGGGGCCCCGGAAACACCATATATTTT.

This CDR3 reads CASSHKGNTEAFF. The CDR3 DNA reads TGCGCCAGCAGCCACAAGGGGAACACTGAAGCTTTCTTT. V usage is TRBV4-1 and J usage is TRBJ1-1, with unresolved D. The CDR3 is made up of 13 amino acids. From germline, CDR1 is MGHRA and CDR2 YSYEKL. V was trimmed by 3 bases and J by 1 base, leaving 6 bases between them.

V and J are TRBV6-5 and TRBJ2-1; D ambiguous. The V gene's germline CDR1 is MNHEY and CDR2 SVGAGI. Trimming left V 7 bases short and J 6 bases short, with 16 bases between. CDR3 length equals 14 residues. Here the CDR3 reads CASTSRSASNEQFF. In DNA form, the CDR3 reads TGTGCCAGCACATCCAGGAGCGCCTCCAATGAGCAGTTCTTC.

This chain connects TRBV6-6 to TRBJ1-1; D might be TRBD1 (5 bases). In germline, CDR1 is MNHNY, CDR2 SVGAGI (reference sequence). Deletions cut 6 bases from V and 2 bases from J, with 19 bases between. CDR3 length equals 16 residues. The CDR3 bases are TGTGCCAGCAGAGACATGGGTAGGGGAATAAACACTGAAGCTTTCTTT. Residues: CASRDMGRGINTEAFF.

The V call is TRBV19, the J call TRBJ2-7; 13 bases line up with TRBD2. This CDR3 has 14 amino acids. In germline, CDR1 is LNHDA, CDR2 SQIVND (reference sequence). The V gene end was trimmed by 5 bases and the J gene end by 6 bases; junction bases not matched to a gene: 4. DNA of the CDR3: TGTGCCAGTAGTCCCGGACTAGCGGGAGTCGAGCAGTACTTC. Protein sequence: CASSPGLAGVEQYF.

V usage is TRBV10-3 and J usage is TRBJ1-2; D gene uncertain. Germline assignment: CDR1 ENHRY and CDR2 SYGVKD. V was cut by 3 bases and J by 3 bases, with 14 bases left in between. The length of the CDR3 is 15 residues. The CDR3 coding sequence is TGTGCCATCAGTGATATGGCTGAGGGAGACTATGGCTACACCTTC. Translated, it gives CAISDMAEGDYGYTF.

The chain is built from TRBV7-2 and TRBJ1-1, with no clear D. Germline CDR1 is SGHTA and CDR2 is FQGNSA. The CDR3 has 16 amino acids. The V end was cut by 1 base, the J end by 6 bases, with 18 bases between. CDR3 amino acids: CASSLVGPQISSEAFF. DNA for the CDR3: TGTGCCAGCAGCTTAGTCGGGCCTCAAATTAGTTCTGAAGCTTTCTTT.

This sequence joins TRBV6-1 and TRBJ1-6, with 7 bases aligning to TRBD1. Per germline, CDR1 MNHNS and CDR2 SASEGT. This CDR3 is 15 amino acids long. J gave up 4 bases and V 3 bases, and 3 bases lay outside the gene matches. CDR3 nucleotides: TGTGCCAGCAGTGACCAGACAGGGTATAATTCACCCCTCCACTTT. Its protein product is CASSDQTGYNSPLHF.

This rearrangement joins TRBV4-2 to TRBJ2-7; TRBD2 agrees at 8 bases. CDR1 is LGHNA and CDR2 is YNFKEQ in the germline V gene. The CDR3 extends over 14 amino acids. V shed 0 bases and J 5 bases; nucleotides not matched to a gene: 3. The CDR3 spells CASSQDWTSNEQYF. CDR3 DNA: TGTGCCAGCAGCCAAGACTGGACTAGCAACGAGCAGTACTTC.

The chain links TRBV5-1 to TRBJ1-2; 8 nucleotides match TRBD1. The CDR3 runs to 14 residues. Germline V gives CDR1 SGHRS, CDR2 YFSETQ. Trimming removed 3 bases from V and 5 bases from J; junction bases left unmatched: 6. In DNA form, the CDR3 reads TGCGCCAGCAGCTCCGGACAGGGCACTTATGGCTACACCTTC. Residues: CASSSGQGTYGYTF.

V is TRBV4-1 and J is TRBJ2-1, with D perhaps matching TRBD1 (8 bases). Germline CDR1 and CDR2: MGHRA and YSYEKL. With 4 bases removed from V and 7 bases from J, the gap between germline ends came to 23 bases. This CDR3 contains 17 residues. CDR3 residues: CASSLYRGGKGWNEQFF. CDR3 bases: TGCGCCAGCAGCCTATACAGGGGGGGGAAAGGGTGGAATGAGCAGTTCTTC.

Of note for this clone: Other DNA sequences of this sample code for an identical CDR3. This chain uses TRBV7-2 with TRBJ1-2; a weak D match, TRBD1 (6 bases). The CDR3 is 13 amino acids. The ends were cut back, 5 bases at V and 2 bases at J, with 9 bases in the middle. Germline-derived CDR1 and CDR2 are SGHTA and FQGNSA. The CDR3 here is CASSRDTNYGYTF. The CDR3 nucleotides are TGTGCCAGCAGCCGGGACACCAACTATGGCTACACCTTC.

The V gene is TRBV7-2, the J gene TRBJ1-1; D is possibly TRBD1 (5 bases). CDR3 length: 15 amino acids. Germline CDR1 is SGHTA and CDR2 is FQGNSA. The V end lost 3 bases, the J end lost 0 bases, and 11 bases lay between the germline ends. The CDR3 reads CASSLRRGVNTEAFF. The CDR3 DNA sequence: TGTGCCAGCAGCTTGCGTCGAGGGGTGAACACTGAAGCTTTCTTT.

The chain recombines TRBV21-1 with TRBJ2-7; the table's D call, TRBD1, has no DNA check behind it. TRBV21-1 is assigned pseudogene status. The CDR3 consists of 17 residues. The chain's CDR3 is CASSKDPGQGTPYEQYF. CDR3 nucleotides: TGTGCCAGCAGCAAAGACCCCGGACAGGGTACACCCTACGAGCAGTACTTC.

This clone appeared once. For the CDR3, the DNA is TGTGCCATCAGTGCATCGGTACTCCATGAGCAGTTCTTC. Its protein is CAISASVLHEQFF. The chain uses TRBV10-3 and TRBJ2-1; D remains unclear. The CDR3 consists of 13 residues. Between the trimmed V and J ends, which lost 4 bases and 8 bases, there was a span of 12 bases. CDR1 is ENHRY, CDR2 SYGVKD, per germline.

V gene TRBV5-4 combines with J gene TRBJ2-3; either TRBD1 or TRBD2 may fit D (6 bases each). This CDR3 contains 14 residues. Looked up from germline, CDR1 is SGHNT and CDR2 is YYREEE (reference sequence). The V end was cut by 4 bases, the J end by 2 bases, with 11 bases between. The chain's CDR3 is CASSRGTFTDTQYF. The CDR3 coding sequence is TGTGCCAGCAGCAGGGGGACTTTCACAGATACGCAGTATTTT.

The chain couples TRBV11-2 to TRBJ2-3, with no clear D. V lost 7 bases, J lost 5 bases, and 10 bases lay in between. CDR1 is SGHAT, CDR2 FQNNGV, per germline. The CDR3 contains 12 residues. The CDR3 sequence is CASTPGVDTQYF. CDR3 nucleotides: TGTGCCAGCACTCCTGGGGTAGATACGCAGTATTTT.

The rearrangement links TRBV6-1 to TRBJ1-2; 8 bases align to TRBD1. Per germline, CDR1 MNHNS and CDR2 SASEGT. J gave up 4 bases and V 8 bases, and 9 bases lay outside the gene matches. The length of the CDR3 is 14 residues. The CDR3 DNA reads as TGTGCCAGCTGCCCGGACAGGGTCGGCTATGGCTACACCTTC. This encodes CASCPDRVGYGYTF.

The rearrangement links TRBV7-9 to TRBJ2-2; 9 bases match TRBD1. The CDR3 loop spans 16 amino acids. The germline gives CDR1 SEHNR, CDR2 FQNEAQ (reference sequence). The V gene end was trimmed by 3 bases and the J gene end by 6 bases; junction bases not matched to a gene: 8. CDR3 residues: CASSFRDRDLAGELFF. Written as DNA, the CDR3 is TGTGCCAGCAGCTTTCGGGACAGGGATCTTGCCGGGGAGCTGTTTTTT.

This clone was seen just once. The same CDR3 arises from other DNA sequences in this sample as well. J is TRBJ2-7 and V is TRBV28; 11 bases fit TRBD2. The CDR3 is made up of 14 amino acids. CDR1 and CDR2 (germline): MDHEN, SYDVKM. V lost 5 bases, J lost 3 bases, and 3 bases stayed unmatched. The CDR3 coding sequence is TGTGCCAGCAGTCTAGCGGGGGGCTTCTACGAGCAGTACTTC. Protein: CASSLAGGFYEQYF.

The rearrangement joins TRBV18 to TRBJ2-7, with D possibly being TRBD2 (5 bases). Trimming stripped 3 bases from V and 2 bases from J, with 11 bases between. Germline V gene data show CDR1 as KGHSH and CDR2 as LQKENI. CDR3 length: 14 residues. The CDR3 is CASSPNIGTYEQYF. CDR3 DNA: TGTGCCAGCTCACCTAATATCGGGACCTACGAGCAGTACTTC.